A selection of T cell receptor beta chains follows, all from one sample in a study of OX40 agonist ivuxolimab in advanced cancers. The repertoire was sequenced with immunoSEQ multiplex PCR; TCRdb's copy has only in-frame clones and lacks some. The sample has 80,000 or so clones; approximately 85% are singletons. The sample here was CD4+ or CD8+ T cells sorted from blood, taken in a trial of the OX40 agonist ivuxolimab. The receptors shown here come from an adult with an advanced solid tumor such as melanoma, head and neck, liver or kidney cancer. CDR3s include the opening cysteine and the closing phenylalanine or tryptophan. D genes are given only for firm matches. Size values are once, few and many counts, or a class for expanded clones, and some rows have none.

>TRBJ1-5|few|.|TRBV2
TGTGCCAGCAGCCCAATCAGAGAGCCCCAGCATTTT
CASSPIREPQHF
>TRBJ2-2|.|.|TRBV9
TGTGCCAGCAGCGACAGGGAATGGACCGGGGAGCTGTTTTTT
CASSDREWTGELFF
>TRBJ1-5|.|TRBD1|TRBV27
TGTGCCAGCAGTTTGGGACAGGGCAATCAGCCCCAGCATTTT
CASSLGQGNQPQHF
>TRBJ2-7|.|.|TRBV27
TGTGCCAGCAGGTCCTTGGACAGACCCGAGCAGTACTTC
CASRSLDRPEQYF
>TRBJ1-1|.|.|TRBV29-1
TGCAGCGCGTGGGACGGGGGGATTGGCACTGAAGCTTTCTTT
CSAWDGGIGTEAFF
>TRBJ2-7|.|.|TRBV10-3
TGTGCCATCACCCCCAGCGGAAAGAGCTACGAGCAGTACTTC
CAITPSGKSYEQYF
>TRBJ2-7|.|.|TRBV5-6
TGTGCCAGCAGCTTGGTAAAGCAGACCTACGAGCAGTACTTC
CASSLVKQTYEQYF
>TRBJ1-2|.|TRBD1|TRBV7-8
TGTGCCAGCAGCTTGGACAGGGCAGGGGGCTACACCTTC
CASSLDRAGGYTF
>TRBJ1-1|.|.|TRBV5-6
TGTGCCAGCAGCTTTAACATAGGGGGGAACACTGAAGCTTTCTTT
CASSFNIGGNTEAFF
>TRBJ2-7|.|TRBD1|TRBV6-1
TGTGCCAGCAGTCGACAGGGTAATGAGCAGTACTTC
CASSRQGNEQYF
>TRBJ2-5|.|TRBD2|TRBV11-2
TGTGCCAGCAGCTCAACCCGGGTCGGGGGGGCCCCGGAGACCCAGTACTTC
CASSSTRVGGAPETQYF
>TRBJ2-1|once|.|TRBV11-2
TGTGCCAGCAGCTTAGTACCCCCAGGATCCTACAATGAGCAGTTCTTC
CASSLVPPGSYNEQFF
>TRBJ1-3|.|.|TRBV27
TGTGCCAGCAGATCGACAGCTAGCTCTGGAAACACCATATATTTT
CASRSTASSGNTIYF
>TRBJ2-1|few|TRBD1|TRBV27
TGTGCCAGCAGGATGCGGGACAGGGACCGGGGTGAGCAGTTCTTC
CASRMRDRDRGEQFF
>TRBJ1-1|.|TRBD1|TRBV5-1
TGCGCCAGCAGCCAGGACAGGGCAGTCACTGAAGCTTTCTTT
CASSQDRAVTEAFF
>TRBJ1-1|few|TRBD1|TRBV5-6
TGTGCCAGCAGCGATTATGGACAGGGAGGTTTAGCTTTCTTT
CASSDYGQGGLAFF
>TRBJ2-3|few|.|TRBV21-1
TGTGCCAGCAGCTCTACCGACAGGTTCGGCCGTTATACGCAGTATTTT
CASSSTDRFGRYTQYF
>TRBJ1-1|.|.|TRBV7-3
TGTGCCAGCAGCTTACTTGGGGCCCTCAACACTGAAGCTTTCTTT
CASSLLGALNTEAFF
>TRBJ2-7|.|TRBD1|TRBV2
TGTGCCAGCAGAAGGACAGGGACCTACGAGCAGTACTTC
CASRRTGTYEQYF
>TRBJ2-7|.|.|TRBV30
TGTGCCTGGGGAGCCACGGCCTCCTACGAGCAGTACTTC
CAWGATASYEQYF
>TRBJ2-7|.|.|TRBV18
TGTGCCAGCTCAACGACAGGCTACGAGCAGTACTTC
CASSTTGYEQYF
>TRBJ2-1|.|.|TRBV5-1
TGCGCCAGCAGCTTGGATGGGGGCTACTCCTACAATGAGCAGTTCTTC
CASSLDGGYSYNEQFF
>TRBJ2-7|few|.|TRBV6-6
TGTGCCAGCAGTTACTCGCCGGGGGACTACGAGCAGTACTTC
CASSYSPGDYEQYF
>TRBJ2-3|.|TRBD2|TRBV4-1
TGCGCCAGCAGCCAACCCACTAGCGGGGATACGCAGTATTTT
CASSQPTSGDTQYF
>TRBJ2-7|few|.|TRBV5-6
TGTGCCAGCAGCTTGTATCGGGGGGGACAGGGTTCCTCCTTC
CASSLYRGGQGSSF